These 21 T cell receptor beta chains were sequenced from one sample in a study of T cells in Graves' hyperthyroidism and ophthalmopathy (dated by TCRdb to about 2019). The library was obtained by multiplex PCR. The sequencing machine was an Illumina HiSeq 2000. TCR beta CDR3 regions were amplified from RNA transcripts. A first-round RT-PCR of the TCR CDR3 used the HTBI primer set with the Qiagen OneStep RT-PCR kit. Clones were called with MiXCR by TCRdb after fastp trimmed the public reads at Q25, and only in-frame beta chains were retained. Identical CDR3 proteins give one entry, which carries the most common genes and DNA. This sample gives more than 350,000 distinct CDR3 sequences in total; around 15% of them show up just once. Roughly 19% of the sample is taken by the ten largest. Sequenced material: blood. These receptors originate from a woman aged 60-75 years with Graves' ophthalmopathy.

This clonotype was detected ten times or more. CDR3: CASSLTAGGVTGELFF. The CDR3 DNA follows: TGTGCCAGCAGTTTAACGGCAGGGGGCGTCACCGGGGAGCTGTTTTTT. This chain links TRBV12-3 or TRBV12-4 with TRBJ2-2; the match to TRBD1 covers 8 bases. The CDR3 contains 16 residues. V lost 2 bases and J lost 4; bases outside the gene matches: 6.

This clonotype was seen a handful of times. The chain combines TRBV29-1 with TRBJ2-2, with a weak D call TRBD2 (5 bases). Germline V lookup: CDR1 SQVTM, CDR2 ANQGSEA. The CDR3 is 14 amino acids. Trimming removed 4 bases from V and 5 bases from J, with 14 bases in between. CDR3 loop: CSVARPRGTGELFF. CDR3 nucleotide sequence: TGCAGCGTTGCCCGGCCTCGAGGGACCGGGGAGCTGTTTTTT.

This clonotype showed up many times. The chain is built from TRBV12-3 or TRBV12-4 and TRBJ2-6; 7 bases are a match to TRBD1. The V and J ends lost 10 bases and 3 bases, in that order; junction bases with no gene match: 6. The CDR3 spans 14 residues. The DNA of the CDR3 is TGTGCCATCCAACAGGGGAATGGGGCCAACGTCCTGACTTTC. Protein product: CAIQQGNGANVLTF.

This clonotype has a handful of counts. V and J are TRBV7-2 and TRBJ2-1; TRBD2 agrees at 8 bases. Unmatched junction bases numbered 9, after V lost 5 bases and J lost 9 bases. CDR3 length: 14 residues. Germline CDR1 and CDR2: SGHTA and FQGNSA. Here the CDR3 DNA reads TGTGCCAGCAGCCCTAGGAGCGGGAGTGGTGAGCAGTTCTTC. It specifies CASSPRSGSGEQFF.

This clonotype appeared many times. The gene calls are TRBV6-1 and TRBJ2-3, with a possible D match to TRBD2 (5 bases). Looked up from germline, CDR1 is MNHNS and CDR2 is SASEGT. There are 14 residues in the CDR3. V lost 7 bases to trimming and J lost 2 bases, with 13 bases between them. In DNA, the CDR3 is TGTGCCAGCATTAGAAGCGGCTTCACAGATACGCAGTATTTT. Its translation: CASIRSGFTDTQYF.

V gene TRBV2 combines with J gene TRBJ2-7; 8 bases agree with TRBD2. J gave up 0 bases and V 4 bases, and 2 bases lay outside the gene matches. Germline CDR1 is SNHLY and CDR2 is FYNNEI. This CDR3 is 14 amino acids long. This CDR3 is CASSGGRSSYEQYF. CDR3 coding DNA: TGTGCCAGCAGTGGCGGGAGGAGCTCCTACGAGCAGTACTTC.

This clonotype was counted ten times or more. The junction departs from germline at one end; a sequencing error may be responsible. CDR3 in DNA: TGTGCCAGCAGTGCCCTCCGGACTAGCTACGATGAGCAGTTCTTC. Translated: CASSALRTSYDEQFF. The gene calls are TRBV2 and TRBJ2-1; 8 bases agree with TRBD2. From germline, CDR1 is SNHLY and CDR2 FYNNEI. CDR3 length equals 15 residues. The whole variable domain, remainder taken from reference TRBV2 and TRBJ2-1, is EPEVTQTPSHQVTQMGQEVILRCVPISNHLYFYWYRQILGQKVEFLVSFYNNEISEKSEIFDDQFSVERPDGSNFTLKIRSTKLEDSAMYFCASSALRTSYDEQFFGPGTRLTVL.

V gene TRBV4-1 combines with J gene TRBJ1-3; D not resolved. Trimming left V 0 bases short and J 1 base short, with 13 bases between. The germline V gene encodes CDR1 MGHRA and CDR2 YSYEKL. This CDR3 is 17 amino acids long. CDR3 region: CASSQEPRTVSGNTIYF. CDR3 sequence (DNA): TGCGCCAGCAGCCAAGAACCTAGGACGGTTTCTGGAAACACCATATATTTT.

This clonotype came up many times. The chain couples TRBV12-3 or TRBV12-4 to TRBJ2-1, with D tentatively TRBD1 (6 bases). With 6 bases removed from V and 4 bases from J, the gap between germline ends came to 10 bases. This CDR3 region has 13 residues. CDR3 loop: CASRTTGYNEQFF. The DNA of the CDR3 is TGTGCCAGCAGGACGACAGGATACAATGAGCAGTTCTTC.

This clonotype appeared many times. Just one base apart from a much larger clone, this may be a read error. This chain links TRBV5-8 with TRBJ2-7; TRBD1 matches at 9 bases. Germline values: CDR1 SGHTS, CDR2 YDEGEE. The CDR3 loop spans 13 amino acids. Losses at the gene ends were 5 bases for V and 2 bases for J; bases not matched to a gene: 2. CDR3 loop: CASRGQGTYEQYF. For the CDR3, the DNA is TGTGCCAGCAGGGGACAGGGTACCTACGAGCAGTACTTC.

The chain joins TRBV6-1 to TRBJ1-4; 8 nucleotides match TRBD1. CDR1 is MNHNS and CDR2 is SASEGT in the germline V gene. The trim removed 5 bases at V and 8 bases at J, leaving 10 bases unmatched. This CDR3 comprises 15 residues. In nucleotides, the CDR3 is TGTGCCAGCAGTCGATCAGGGGGCCAGAGCGAAAAACTGTTTTTT. Its protein is CASSRSGGQSEKLFF.

This clonotype was detected ten times or more. The rearrangement joins TRBV18 to TRBJ2-7; unclear D gene. The CDR3 consists of 13 residues. Germline CDR1 and CDR2: KGHSH and LQKENI. Trimming shortened V by 3 bases and J by 3 bases, and 9 bases separated the two germline ends. The CDR3 loop is CASSPEGYYEQYF. CDR3 DNA sequence: TGTGCCAGCTCACCGGAAGGGTACTACGAGCAGTACTTC.

This clonotype was seen at least ten times. CDR3 sequence (DNA): TGTGCCAGCAGCACTCAGGGGGCGCTTACCGGGGAGCTGTTTTTT. Protein: CASSTQGALTGELFF. This rearrangement joins TRBV7-3 to TRBJ2-2, with 8 bases aligning to TRBD1. CDR3 length equals 15 residues. Per the germline V gene, CDR1 is SGHTA and CDR2 is FQGTGA. The V and J ends lost 5 bases and 5 bases, in that order; junction bases with no gene match: 7.

This clonotype was seen repeatedly, ten times or more. CDR3 nucleotides: TGTGCCAGCAGTTTTCCCGGGCCGATGGCAGAGACCCAGTACTTC. Its translation: CASSFPGPMAETQYF. The chain links TRBV28 to TRBJ2-5; D is uncertain. The V end was cut by 3 bases, the J end by 4 bases, with 15 bases between. CDR3 length: 15 amino acids. From germline, CDR1 is MDHEN and CDR2 SYDVKM.

This clonotype was observed many times. The J gene is TRBJ1-5, the V gene TRBV28; D ambiguous. Trimming took 4 bases from V and 7 from J, leaving 14 bases between them. CDR1 is MDHEN and CDR2 is SYDVKM in the germline V gene. The CDR3 extends over 14 amino acids. The CDR3 region is CASSWQEGDQPQHF. CDR3 nucleotides: TGTGCCAGCAGTTGGCAGGAGGGAGACCAGCCCCAGCATTTT.

J is TRBJ2-3 and V is TRBV5-1; 7 bases fit TRBD2. The CDR3 consists of 18 residues. From germline, CDR1 is SGHRS and CDR2 YFSETQ. The ends lost 0 bases at V and 3 bases at J; junction bases unmatched: 13. CDR3 nucleotide sequence: TGCGCCAGCAGCTTGGGTGCAGGACTAGAGTCGGTAACAGATACGCAGTATTTT. It yields the protein CASSLGAGLESVTDTQYF.

This clonotype was observed many times. V gene TRBV12-3 or TRBV12-4 combines with J gene TRBJ2-3, with 10 bases aligning to TRBD1. The CDR3 loop spans 15 amino acids. V dropped 5 bases and J dropped 5; count of bases not matched to a gene: 7. DNA for the CDR3: TGTGCCAGCAGTCCGGAGGGGACAGGGGAAGATACGCAGTATTTT. Encoded protein: CASSPEGTGEDTQYF.

In its sample, this clonotype was seen a few times. The CDR3 protein is CASSAATRLTLYQETQYF. CDR3 nucleotides: TGTGCCAGCAGCGCCGCGACCCGGTTAACCCTGTACCAAGAGACCCAGTACTTC. The chain uses TRBV2 and TRBJ2-5, with D uncertain. Germline V CDR1 and CDR2: SNHLY, FYNNEI. Trimming removed 6 bases from V and 0 bases from J, with 23 bases in between. This CDR3 comprises 18 residues.

This clonotype was counted only a few times. This chain connects TRBV10-3 to TRBJ2-3; weak D call: TRBD2 (5 bases). The germline CDR1 and CDR2 sequences are ENHRY and SYGVKD. Trimming took 9 bases from V and 1 from J, leaving 17 bases between them. This CDR3 has 15 residues. CDR3 DNA sequence: TGTGCCATAGGGAGTCGGGGTAGCGGCACAGATACGCAGTATTTT. Its protein is CAIGSRGSGTDTQYF.

This clonotype appeared many times. An end of the junction does not agree with germline; a read error may underlie this. The chain couples TRBV2 to TRBJ2-2; D not certain. The CDR3 covers 13 residues. Germline-derived CDR1 and CDR2 are SNHLY and FYNNEI. The CDR3 is CASIEWGTGELFF. Here the CDR3 DNA reads TGTGCCAGCATTGAATGGGGCACCGGGGAGCTGTTTTTT.

This clonotype was observed a few times. The chain employs TRBV7-9 and TRBJ2-5, with D perhaps TRBD2 (5 bases). Germline CDR1 and CDR2: SEHNR and FQNEAQ (reference sequence). The V end was cut by 6 bases, the J end by 3 bases, with 11 bases between. The CDR3 is 13 amino acids. CDR3 sequence: CASSRQRKETQYF. The CDR3 DNA is TGTGCCAGCAGTCGCCAGCGGAAAGAGACCCAGTACTTC. The full variable domain, with the rest looked up from reference TRBV7-9 and TRBJ2-5, is DTGVSQNPRHKITKRGQNVTFRCDPISEHNRLYWYRQTLGQGPEFLTYFQNEAQLEKSRLLSDRFSAERPKGSFSTLEIQRTEQGDSAMYLCASSRQRKETQYFGPGTRLLVL.